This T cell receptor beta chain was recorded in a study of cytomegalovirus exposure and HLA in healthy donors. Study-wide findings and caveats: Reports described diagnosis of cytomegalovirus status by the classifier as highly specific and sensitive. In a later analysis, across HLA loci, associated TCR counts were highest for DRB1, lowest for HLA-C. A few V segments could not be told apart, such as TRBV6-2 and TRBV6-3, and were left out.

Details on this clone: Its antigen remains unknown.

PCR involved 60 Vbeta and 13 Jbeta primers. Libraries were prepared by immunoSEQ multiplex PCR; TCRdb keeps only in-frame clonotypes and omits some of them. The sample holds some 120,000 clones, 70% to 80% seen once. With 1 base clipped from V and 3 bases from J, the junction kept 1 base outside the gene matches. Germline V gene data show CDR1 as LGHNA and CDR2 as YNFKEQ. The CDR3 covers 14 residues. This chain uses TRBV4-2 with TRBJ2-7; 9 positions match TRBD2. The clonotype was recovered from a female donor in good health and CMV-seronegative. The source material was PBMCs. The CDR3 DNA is TGTGCCAGCAGCCAAGGGCGGGGGGGCTACGAGCAGTACTTC. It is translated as CASSQGRGGYEQYF.